The sequence of this T cell receptor (beta chain) was determined in a study of T cell clonality in common variable immunodeficiency. Study-wide findings and caveats: In common variable immunodeficiency, TCR beta chains reportedly carried fewer deletions and N-nucleotide insertions.

This clone was seen repeatedly, ten times or more. Its antigen is unknown. The CDR3 end is not reached by the read, which stops 3 residues before it; the germline J gene fills it in. Sequencing input was equivalent genomic DNA from CVID and controls. Using immunoSEQ multiplex PCR, the repertoire was profiled, and TCRdb retains in-frame clones only, with some absent. Sampling found roughly 34,000 clones, none seen once. Per the germline V gene, CDR1 is KGHSH and CDR2 is LQKENI. The length of the CDR3 is 14 residues. J was trimmed by 6 bases and V by 1 base; bases with no gene match: 5. This TCR was recovered from a person aged 18 to 75 in good health. The material sequenced was peripheral blood mononuclear cells. V and J are TRBV18 and TRBJ2-7; 8 bases are shared with TRBD2. Incomplete CDR3 DNA: TGTGCCAGCTCACCACGCAGCGGGAGCGGCGAG. It encodes CASSPRSGSGE. The entire CDR3 protein reads CASSPRSGSGEQYF.